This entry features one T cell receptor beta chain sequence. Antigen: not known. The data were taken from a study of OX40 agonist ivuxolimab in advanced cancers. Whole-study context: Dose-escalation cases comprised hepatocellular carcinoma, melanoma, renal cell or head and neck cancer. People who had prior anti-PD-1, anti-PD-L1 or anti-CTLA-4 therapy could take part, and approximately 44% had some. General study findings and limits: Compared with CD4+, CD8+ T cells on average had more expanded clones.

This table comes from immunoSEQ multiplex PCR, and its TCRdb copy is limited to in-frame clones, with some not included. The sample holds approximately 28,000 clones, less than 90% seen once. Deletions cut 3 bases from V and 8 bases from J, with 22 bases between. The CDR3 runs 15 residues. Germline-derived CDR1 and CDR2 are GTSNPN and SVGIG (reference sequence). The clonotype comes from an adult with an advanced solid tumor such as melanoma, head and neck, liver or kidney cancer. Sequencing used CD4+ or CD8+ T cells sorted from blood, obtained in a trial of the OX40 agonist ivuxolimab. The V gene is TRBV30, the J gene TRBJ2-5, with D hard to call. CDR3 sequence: CAWSSFGAIETTQYF. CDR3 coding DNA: TGTGCCTGGAGCTCCTTCGGAGCGATAGAGACTACCCAGTACTTC.